This record covers a single T cell receptor beta chain. This sample is part of a study of identical twins. Germline CDR1 DFQATT, CDR2 SNEGSKA (reference sequence). The ends were cut back, 3 bases at V and 0 bases at J, with 11 bases in the middle. This CDR3 has 15 amino acids. TCRdb reprocessed the 5' RACE reads with MiXCR, giving one entry per CDR3 protein. The table has some 500,000 distinct CDR3 sequences, around 20% seen once. Another study also made use of these data, one on T cells expressing NK-cell markers. That publication notes: Four donors likewise had their CD3+CD56-NKG2C+ fraction led by these clonotypes.

The TCR sequence derives from a woman aged 18 to 35 in good health. Input material: CD4+ T cells sorted from blood. The chain employs TRBV20-1 and TRBJ1-4; tentatively, D is TRBD1 (5 bases). Here the CDR3 DNA reads TGCAGTGCTAGCGGGGTGGGGGCAACTAATGAAAAACTGTTTTTT. Its protein product is CSASGVGATNEKLFF.